Listed below are T cell receptor beta chains from one sample, sequenced in a study of T cell responses to AZD1222 COVID-19 vaccine. Libraries were prepared by immunoSEQ multiplex PCR; TCRdb keeps only in-frame clonotypes and omits some of them. This repertoire shows roughly 150,000 clones, approximately 94% found once; its top ten account for 7.5% to 9.5%. The specimen was peripheral blood, collected on day 0 of AZD1222 vaccination. The receptors were sampled from an adult in good health. The CDR3 runs from the conserved cysteine through the conserved F or W. The order of the fields is V gene, J gene, D gene, clone size, CDR3 DNA, CDR3 protein. D genes are given only for firm matches. Clone size is stated in some rows and not others, as once, few, many or a class when expanded.

V: TRBV5-4; J: TRBJ1-3; D: .; size: once; DNA: TGTGCCAGCAGCTTTGACCTAAACTCTGGAAACACCATATATTTT; CDR3: CASSFDLNSGNTIYF
V: TRBV19; J: TRBJ1-2; D: .; size: .; DNA: TGTGCCAGTAGTATAGTTGGAGGGGAGAGAATGGATGGCTACACCTTC; CDR3: CASSIVGGERMDGYTF
V: TRBV20-1; J: TRBJ2-7; D: .; size: .; DNA: TGCAGTGCTCGTGTGCTCGAGCAGTACTTC; CDR3: CSARVLEQYF
V: TRBV5-1; J: TRBJ1-1; D: TRBD1; size: .; DNA: TGCGCCAGCAGCTTTTCACAGGGGGGCACTGAAGCTTTCTTT; CDR3: CASSFSQGGTEAFF
V: TRBV19; J: TRBJ1-6; D: .; size: .; DNA: TGTGCCAGTAGTATAGATGGCCGGGAGGATTCACCCCTCCACTTT; CDR3: CASSIDGREDSPLHF
V: TRBV6-1; J: TRBJ1-2; D: .; size: .; DNA: TGTGCCAGCAGTGAAGCGCCTTGGAGGGGGGATGGCTACACCTTC; CDR3: CASSEAPWRGDGYTF
V: TRBV6-5; J: TRBJ2-3; D: TRBD2; size: once; DNA: TGTGCCAGCAGTTACCCGCGGGGGTACCGGGGGGTTACGCAGTATTTT; CDR3: CASSYPRGYRGVTQYF
V: TRBV7-9; J: TRBJ1-2; D: .; size: .; DNA: TGTGCCAGCAGCTCCCCTTTCCTGGACGGCTACACCTTC; CDR3: CASSSPFLDGYTF
V: TRBV7-3; J: TRBJ1-1; D: TRBD1; size: .; DNA: TGTGCCAGCAGCTCCCAGGGGGAGGACACTGAAGCTTTCTTT; CDR3: CASSSQGEDTEAFF
V: TRBV6-4; J: TRBJ1-1; D: TRBD1; size: once; DNA: TGTGCCAGCCGGAGGACAGGGAACACTGAAGCTTTCTTT; CDR3: CASRRTGNTEAFF
V: TRBV6-2/TRBV6-3; J: TRBJ1-5; D: .; size: .; DNA: TGTGCCAGCAGCCTTCCGGTTCAGCCCCAGCATTTT; CDR3: CASSLPVQPQHF
V: TRBV6-5; J: TRBJ2-7; D: .; size: .; DNA: TGTGCCAGCAATCCCCAGGCAAGCTCCTACGAGCAGTACTTC; CDR3: CASNPQASSYEQYF
V: TRBV9; J: TRBJ1-5; D: TRBD1; size: .; DNA: TGTGCCAGCAGCCCGACAGGGAGCAATCAGCCCCAGCATTTT; CDR3: CASSPTGSNQPQHF
V: TRBV6-1; J: TRBJ2-7; D: .; size: once; DNA: TGTGCCAGCAGTGAAGACTGGGGCACGTCCTACGAGCAGTACTTC; CDR3: CASSEDWGTSYEQYF
V: TRBV5-4; J: TRBJ2-2; D: TRBD2; size: .; DNA: TGTGCCAGCAGCATTCTAGCGGGGGATACCGGGGAGCTGTTTTTT; CDR3: CASSILAGDTGELFF
V: TRBV7-9; J: TRBJ2-7; D: TRBD2; size: .; DNA: TGTGCCAGCAGCTCAACTAGCGGGGGTAGCTCCTACGAGCAGTACTTC; CDR3: CASSSTSGGSSYEQYF
V: TRBV23-1; J: TRBJ1-2; D: TRBD1; size: .; DNA: TGCGCCAGCAGTCAATGGGGTACAGGGGGCCACGACTATGGCTACACCTTC; CDR3: CASSQWGTGGHDYGYTF
V: TRBV25-1; J: TRBJ1-1; D: TRBD1; size: once; DNA: TGTGCCAGCAGTGAAACAGGGGGGAACACTGAAGCTTTCTTT; CDR3: CASSETGGNTEAFF
V: TRBV6-4; J: TRBJ2-7; D: .; size: .; DNA: TGTGCCATCGGGCGAGGGAGCTCCTACGAGCAGTACTTC; CDR3: CAIGRGSSYEQYF
V: TRBV4-2; J: TRBJ2-3; D: TRBD2; size: .; DNA: TGTGCCAGCAGCCAAGATCCGGGACTAGCGGGGGCCCACACAGATACGCAGTATTTT; CDR3: CASSQDPGLAGAHTDTQYF
V: TRBV29-1; J: TRBJ1-1; D: .; size: few; DNA: TGCAGCGGAGACGGACAGCTTAGTGAAGCTTTCTTT; CDR3: CSGDGQLSEAFF
V: TRBV11-3; J: TRBJ2-1; D: TRBD2; size: .; DNA: TGTGCCAGCAGCTTAGATCTGGCGGGGGACAATGAGCAGTTCTTC; CDR3: CASSLDLAGDNEQFF
V: TRBV7-9; J: TRBJ2-1; D: TRBD1; size: .; DNA: TGTGCCAGCAGCTTACGGGCCGGGACAGGGCCATACAATGAGCAGTTCTTC; CDR3: CASSLRAGTGPYNEQFF
V: TRBV7-6; J: TRBJ2-3; D: .; size: .; DNA: TGTGCCAGCAGCTTACAAATCAGGGACCCAGATACGCAGTATTTT; CDR3: CASSLQIRDPDTQYF
V: TRBV6-5; J: TRBJ1-1; D: .; size: .; DNA: TGTGCCAGCATACGAGCCGGGGGCCGTTATGAAGCTTTCTTT; CDR3: CASIRAGGRYEAFF
V: TRBV20-1; J: TRBJ1-2; D: .; size: .; DNA: TGCAGTGCTAGTCCTTTGGCAGCGGGTAAAGATGGCTACACCTTC; CDR3: CSASPLAAGKDGYTF
V: TRBV10-3; J: TRBJ2-7; D: TRBD2; size: .; DNA: TGTGCCATCAACCCGGGGACTAGCGGAAGGTTAGGCTACGAGCAGTACTTC; CDR3: CAINPGTSGRLGYEQYF
V: TRBV2; J: TRBJ1-5; D: .; size: .; DNA: TGTGCCAGCGCCCAGGACATTGGCCAGAAGCCCCAGCATTTT; CDR3: CASAQDIGQKPQHF
V: TRBV9; J: TRBJ1-4; D: .; size: .; DNA: TGTGCCAGCAGCAGACCCCTGGGAGACGGTGATGAAAAACTGTTTTTT; CDR3: CASSRPLGDGDEKLFF
V: TRBV7-2; J: TRBJ2-1; D: .; size: .; DNA: TGTGCCAGCAGCTTAGGAGGAAGGACAGTTCCCTACAATGAGCAGTTCTTC; CDR3: CASSLGGRTVPYNEQFF
V: TRBV5-1; J: TRBJ2-7; D: .; size: .; DNA: TGCGCCAGCAGCTTGGTCGCCCAAAGAGGGGGCGAGCAGTACTTC; CDR3: CASSLVAQRGGEQYF
V: TRBV4-3; J: TRBJ1-2; D: .; size: .; DNA: TGCGCCAGCAGCCAAGATGGTTCGGCCCCGGGCTATGGCTACACCTTC; CDR3: CASSQDGSAPGYGYTF
V: TRBV5-1; J: TRBJ2-7; D: TRBD2; size: .; DNA: TGCGCCAGCAGCTATACCCAACTAGCGGGGGGGGCCTACGAGCAGTACTTC; CDR3: CASSYTQLAGGAYEQYF
V: TRBV15; J: TRBJ1-1; D: .; size: .; DNA: TGTGCCACCAGCAGAGCACCGATGGTGGGGAACACTGAAGCTTTCTTT; CDR3: CATSRAPMVGNTEAFF
V: TRBV6-5; J: TRBJ1-2; D: .; size: .; DNA: TGTGCCAGCAGGGTAGAAACAGGGTCAGGAGGCTACACCTTC; CDR3: CASRVETGSGGYTF
V: TRBV6-5; J: TRBJ1-5; D: .; size: .; DNA: TGTGCCAGCGGACTGTCCGCGGGTAGCAATCAGCCCCAGCATTTT; CDR3: CASGLSAGSNQPQHF
V: TRBV7-2; J: TRBJ1-5; D: TRBD1; size: .; DNA: TGTGCCAGCAGCTCCGGACAGGGCAGTCAGCCCCAGCATTTT; CDR3: CASSSGQGSQPQHF
V: TRBV7-9; J: TRBJ2-2; D: .; size: .; DNA: TGTGCCAGCAGCTTACTCCAAGGCGGGGAGCTGTTTTTT; CDR3: CASSLLQGGELFF
V: TRBV20-1; J: TRBJ1-1; D: TRBD1; size: .; DNA: TGCAGTGCTAGCCCCGGGACAGGGGCTTTCTTT; CDR3: CSASPGTGAFF
V: TRBV30; J: TRBJ2-3; D: .; size: .; DNA: TGTGCCTGGAGTGTAGGGGCATATCCTACGGATACGCAGTATTTT; CDR3: CAWSVGAYPTDTQYF
V: TRBV6-1; J: TRBJ2-7; D: .; size: .; DNA: TGTGCCAGCAGTGAAGGTATGAGACATCGGGCCGAGCAGTACTTC; CDR3: CASSEGMRHRAEQYF
V: TRBV19; J: TRBJ2-1; D: .; size: .; DNA: TGTGCCAGTAGTATAAGAGACGGGAGCTCCTACAATGAGCAGTTCTTC; CDR3: CASSIRDGSSYNEQFF
V: TRBV5-8; J: TRBJ1-5; D: .; size: .; DNA: TGTGCCAGCAGCCTTTCGACCCCGGGCAGCAATCAGCCCCAGCATTTT; CDR3: CASSLSTPGSNQPQHF
V: TRBV5-1; J: TRBJ1-1; D: .; size: .; DNA: TGCGCCAGCAGCTTCCAGGCTGCGAACACTGAAGCTTTCTTT; CDR3: CASSFQAANTEAFF
V: TRBV7-2; J: TRBJ2-3; D: .; size: .; DNA: TGTGCCAGCAGCTTACAGGGGTCCGGGGGCACAGATACGCAGTATTTT; CDR3: CASSLQGSGGTDTQYF